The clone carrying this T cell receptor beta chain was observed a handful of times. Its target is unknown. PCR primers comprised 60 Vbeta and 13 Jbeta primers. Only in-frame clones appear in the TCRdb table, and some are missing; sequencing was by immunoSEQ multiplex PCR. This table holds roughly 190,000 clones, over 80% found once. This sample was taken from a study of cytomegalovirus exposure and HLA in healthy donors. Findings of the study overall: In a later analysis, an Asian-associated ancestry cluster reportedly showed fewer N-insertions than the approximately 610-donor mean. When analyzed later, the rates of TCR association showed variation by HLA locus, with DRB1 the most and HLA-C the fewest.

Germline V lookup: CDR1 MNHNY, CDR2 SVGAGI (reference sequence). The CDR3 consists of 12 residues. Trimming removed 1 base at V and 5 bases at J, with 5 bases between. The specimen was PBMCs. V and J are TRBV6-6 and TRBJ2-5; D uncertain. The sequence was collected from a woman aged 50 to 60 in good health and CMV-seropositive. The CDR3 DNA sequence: TGTGCCAGCAGTTACTTCTCTGAGACCCAGTACTTC. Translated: CASSYFSETQYF.